The 10 T cell receptor beta chains below all came from one sample that was sequenced in a study of OX40 agonist ivuxolimab in advanced cancers. Libraries were prepared through the immunoSEQ multiplex PCR assay. Sourced from immuneACCESS, this table was stored by TCRdb with only in-frame sequences that have V and J called. A share of the clones is absent; for the studies checked, an unresolved V gene accounts for under half, and the remainder has no known explanation. The sample table contains tens of thousands of clones; only one count was recorded for 83% of them. The ten top clones hold approximately 1.4% of the sample. Material: CD4+ or CD8+ T cells sorted from blood, obtained in a trial of the OX40 agonist ivuxolimab. The receptors shown here come from an adult with an advanced solid tumor such as melanoma, head and neck, liver or kidney cancer.

Only one count was recorded for this clone. The chain couples TRBV11-2 to TRBJ1-4, with a possible D match to TRBD1 (6 bases). In germline, CDR1 is SGHAT, CDR2 FQNNGV. Trimming took off 1 base at V and 5 bases at J, with 14 bases between the two ends. The CDR3 runs 16 residues. CDR3 loop: CASSLVGGALNEKLFF. The CDR3 DNA is TGTGCCAGCAGCTTAGTAGGGGGGGCACTAAATGAAAAACTGTTTTTT.

The V and J genes are TRBV7-2 and TRBJ2-1; 11 bases agree with TRBD1. V shed 5 bases and J 6 bases; nucleotides not matched to a gene: 9. This CDR3 is 16 amino acids long. The germline gives CDR1 SGHTA, CDR2 FQGNSA. CDR3 amino acids: CASSLSGGTGGNEQFF. DNA for the CDR3: TGTGCCAGCAGCCTATCAGGAGGGACAGGGGGCAATGAGCAGTTCTTC.

This chain joins TRBV6-4 and TRBJ1-1; TRBD1 matches 7 bases. Germline lookup yields CDR1 MRHNA and CDR2 SNTAGT. The CDR3 has 15 residues. With 6 bases clipped from V and 1 base from J, the junction kept 8 bases outside the gene matches. The CDR3 here is CASRDPTGRNTEAFF. CDR3 bases: TGTGCCAGCAGGGACCCGACAGGGAGGAACACTGAAGCTTTCTTT.

The gene calls are TRBV28 and TRBJ1-2; D uncertain. The V end was cut by 10 bases, the J end by 8 bases, with 17 bases between. The CDR3 loop spans 12 amino acids. CDR1 and CDR2 (germline): MDHEN, SYDVKM. CDR3 region: CATDPQNQGYTF. CDR3 bases: TGTGCCACCGATCCTCAGAATCAAGGCTACACCTTC.

The rearrangement links TRBV25-1 to TRBJ2-3; 7 nucleotides match TRBD2. The germline CDR1 and CDR2 sequences are MGHDK and SYGVNS. CDR3 length: 15 residues. Trimming removed 6 bases from V and 1 base from J; junction bases left unmatched: 7. The CDR3 region is CASSPRGGGTDTQYF. CDR3 DNA: TGTGCCAGCAGCCCGAGGGGAGGGGGCACAGATACGCAGTATTTT.

The V call is TRBV5-1, the J call TRBJ2-7; D is uncertain. Between the trimmed V and J ends, which lost 4 bases and 4 bases, there was a span of 21 bases. CDR3 length: 16 residues. From germline, CDR1 is SGHRS and CDR2 YFSETQ. In nucleotides, the CDR3 is TGCGCCAGCAGCCCAGGAGCGCAGTTGGCTGGGTACGAGCAGTACTTC. Translated, it gives CASSPGAQLAGYEQYF.

The chain carries TRBV20-1 and TRBJ2-5; D call uncertain. From germline, CDR1 is DFQATT and CDR2 SNEGSKA (reference sequence). V lost 5 bases and J 2 bases, leaving 6 bases between the germline ends. There are 11 residues in the CDR3. Here the CDR3 DNA reads TGCAGTGCTGACGGACAAGAGACCCAGTACTTC. It yields the protein CSADGQETQYF.

CDR3 protein: CASSPGGAYSAQYF. DNA for the CDR3: TGTGCCAGCAGTCCCGGGGGGGCGTATAGCGCGCAGTACTTC. The chain combines TRBV6-1 with TRBJ2-7; 8 bases are shared with TRBD2. V shed 5 bases, J shed 9 bases, and the junction held 12 bases outside the gene matches. The CDR3 extends over 14 amino acids. Germline V gene lookup returns CDR1 MNHNS and CDR2 SASEGT.

This chain uses TRBV25-1 with TRBJ1-4; no definite D call. V was clipped by 3 bases and J by 8 bases, with 22 bases between them. The CDR3 covers 17 residues. Germline V gives CDR1 MGHDK, CDR2 SYGVNS. The CDR3 DNA follows: TGTGCCAGCAGTGACAGCTGGGGTCCCCGACTCACCGAAAAACTGTTTTTT. Its protein is CASSDSWGPRLTEKLFF.

In its sample, this clone was seen a few times. The gene calls are TRBV6-1 and TRBJ2-5; 11 bases are shared with TRBD2. J lost 1 base, V lost 3 bases, and 4 bases had no gene match. Germline values: CDR1 MNHNS, CDR2 SASEGT. The CDR3 runs to 16 residues. The CDR3, as DNA: TGTGCCAGCAGTGAGAGACTAGCGGGGCTCCAAGAGACCCAGTACTTC. Translated: CASSERLAGLQETQYF.